This is a list of T cell receptor beta chains from one sample in a study of T cell changes during pregnancy in multiple sclerosis. The assay was immunoSEQ multiplex PCR, and TCRdb's table has in-frame clones only and misses some. The sample consists of some 64,000 clones, around 93% of them appearing once. Source: peripheral blood, taken in the first trimester of pregnancy. These receptors were taken from a female donor with multiple sclerosis, enrolled in a pregnancy study. Both conserved end residues are part of each CDR3.

cdr3_aa: CASSQEGGGYNEQFF
cdr3_length: 15
v_call: TRBV4-1

cdr3_aa: CASSQWTEASQPQHF
cdr3_length: 15
v_call: TRBV28

cdr3_aa: CASSPTGAHEQYF
cdr3_length: 13
v_call: TRBV7-9

cdr3_aa: CSVDLDRVEGYTF
cdr3_length: 13
v_call: TRBV29-1

cdr3_aa: CASSYSKQGGNTIYF
cdr3_length: 15
v_call: TRBV6-6

cdr3_aa: CASLIPTGGTYEQYF
cdr3_length: 15
v_call: TRBV2

cdr3_aa: CASSSPLYGYTF
cdr3_length: 12
v_call: TRBV28

cdr3_aa: CASSGPTGDGYTF
cdr3_length: 13
v_call: TRBV9

cdr3_aa: CASGLDSTKQFF
cdr3_length: 12
v_call: TRBV12-5

cdr3_aa: CASSLLGQANTEAFF
cdr3_length: 15
v_call: TRBV11-2

cdr3_aa: CASSFEGHTYEQYF
cdr3_length: 14
v_call: TRBV5-1

cdr3_aa: CASRMTSGSYEQYF
cdr3_length: 14
v_call: TRBV6-5

cdr3_aa: CASSLGDLSTDTQYF
cdr3_length: 15
v_call: TRBV28

cdr3_aa: CASGLVRETSGALAGDYEQYF
cdr3_length: 21
v_call: TRBV12-5

cdr3_aa: CASSYSLVTGNTIYF
cdr3_length: 15
v_call: TRBV6-6

cdr3_aa: CASSLEGRGRYNEQFF
cdr3_length: 16
v_call: TRBV5-4

cdr3_aa: CASSLDSFEKLFF
cdr3_length: 13
v_call: TRBV7-9

cdr3_aa: CASSLGDYGYTF
cdr3_length: 12
v_call: TRBV7-6

cdr3_aa: CATASGRGYEQYF
cdr3_length: 13
v_call: TRBV6-1

cdr3_aa: CASSSRSYEQYF
cdr3_length: 12
v_call: TRBV27

cdr3_aa: CASSTHSGTDTQYF
cdr3_length: 14
v_call: TRBV5-6

cdr3_aa: CASSSGVADTQYF
cdr3_length: 13
v_call: TRBV6-5

cdr3_aa: CASSGTRTYNEQFF
cdr3_length: 14
v_call: TRBV6-6

cdr3_aa: CAISESGQAPSQQYF
cdr3_length: 15
v_call: TRBV10-3

cdr3_aa: CASSLWDSEEQFF
cdr3_length: 13
v_call: TRBV27

cdr3_aa: CASSRRTGGNLYEQYF
cdr3_length: 16
v_call: TRBV14

cdr3_aa: CASSQVWNTEAFF
cdr3_length: 13
v_call: TRBV4-3

cdr3_aa: CASSIGQTEAFF
cdr3_length: 12
v_call: TRBV19

cdr3_aa: CASSSKPGEQYF
cdr3_length: 12
v_call: TRBV7-9

cdr3_aa: CASSSDLITGEQYF
cdr3_length: 14
v_call: TRBV7-9

cdr3_aa: CASSFPVREANTGELFF
cdr3_length: 17
v_call: TRBV7-9

cdr3_aa: CASSLTTSGTSGYNEQFF
cdr3_length: 18
v_call: TRBV5-1

cdr3_aa: CASSGGSQPQHF
cdr3_length: 12
v_call: TRBV6-1

cdr3_aa: CASSQAGLRAQYF
cdr3_length: 13
v_call: TRBV28

cdr3_aa: CASKGTGDSEKLFF
cdr3_length: 14
v_call: TRBV6-5

cdr3_aa: CASSSGGSNEQFF
cdr3_length: 13
v_call: TRBV7-3

cdr3_aa: CASSPRGGFSYGYTF
cdr3_length: 15
v_call: TRBV9

cdr3_aa: CASSEEGGPYEQYF
cdr3_length: 14
v_call: TRBV2

cdr3_aa: CASSYSGGRTDTQYF
cdr3_length: 15
v_call: TRBV6-6

cdr3_aa: CASSDPLSPGAFF
cdr3_length: 13
v_call: TRBV6-1

cdr3_aa: CASSVTTGPNQPQHF
cdr3_length: 15
v_call: TRBV9

cdr3_aa: CASSTGERDTQYF
cdr3_length: 13
v_call: TRBV6-6

cdr3_aa: CASSRTVAGGQETQYF
cdr3_length: 16
v_call: TRBV18

cdr3_aa: CASSQDPAGESYEQYF
cdr3_length: 16
v_call: TRBV4-2

cdr3_aa: CASRLAGAAYEQYF
cdr3_length: 14
v_call: TRBV27

cdr3_aa: CASSLGTSGYEQYF
cdr3_length: 14
v_call: TRBV6-1